Sequencing of this T cell receptor beta chain was carried out in a study of radiotherapy plus CTLA-4 blockade in lung cancer. Points from the study as a whole: Researchers report tumor-derived TCR clones expanding in blood after radiotherapy plus ipilimumab.

Focal radiation plus CTLA-4 blockade with ipilimumab was administered to patients who had chemo-refractory metastatic non-small-cell lung cancer. Comments on this clone: The antigen is unknown.

TCRdb keeps only in-frame clones here, not all; method: immunoSEQ multiplex PCR. The sample consists of roughly 110,000 clones, approximately 87% of them appearing once. V shed 5 bases and J 4 bases; nucleotides not matched to a gene: 8. There are 15 residues in the CDR3. Germline V gene data show CDR1 as MNHNY and CDR2 as SVGAGI (reference sequence). This specimen consisted of peripheral blood, obtained from a patient treated with radiotherapy plus ipilimumab. V and J are TRBV6-6 and TRBJ2-7, with 10 bases lining up with TRBD1. This sequence originates from a human donor with non-small cell lung cancer that progressed on radiotherapy plus ipilimumab. Some clones in this sample may be carry-over from other donors' samples. The CDR3 nucleotides are TGTGCCAGCAGTAATAGAAAGGGACAGGGGTACGAGCAGTACTTC. It specifies CASSNRKGQGYEQYF.